These 7 T cell receptor beta chains were sequenced from one sample in a study of glioma-infiltrating T cells after dendritic cell vaccination. As to time point: after dendritic cell vaccination, including at tumor progression/relapse. The repertoire was sequenced with immunoSEQ multiplex PCR; TCRdb's copy has only in-frame clones and lacks some. The table lists more than 75,000 clones, roughly four fifths of them singletons, with around 7% in the top ten. Sequenced here: blood, sampled after dendritic cell vaccination. These TCRs come from a human donor with glioblastoma.

The DNA for the CDR3 is TGCGCCAGCAGCCAAGACCGCGATGAAAAACTGTTTTTT. Translated: CASSQDRDEKLFF. This sequence joins TRBV4-3 and TRBJ1-4; no firm D call. The CDR3 spans 13 residues. V was shortened by 0 bases and J by 6 bases, with 5 bases between the two germline ends. Germline V gene sequence: CDR1 LGHNA, CDR2 YSLEER.

The rearrangement links TRBV29-1 to TRBJ2-3, with unresolved D. With 6 bases removed from V and 2 bases from J, the gap between germline ends came to 9 bases. This CDR3 has 12 residues. The germline V gene encodes CDR1 SQVTM and CDR2 ANQGSEA. This CDR3 is CSVIELTDTQYF. The CDR3 region has the DNA TGCAGCGTAATTGAACTCACAGATACGCAGTATTTT.

The chain recombines TRBV7-6 with TRBJ1-1; 7 bases agree with TRBD1. Germline CDR1 SGHVS, CDR2 FNYEAQ. V shed 7 bases and J 1 base; nucleotides not matched to a gene: 15. The length of the CDR3 is 17 residues. This chain's CDR3 is CASTGPEGQYPNTEAFF. The CDR3 DNA follows: TGTGCCAGCACCGGCCCTGAGGGACAGTATCCGAACACTGAAGCTTTCTTT. Based on the CDR3 plus reference TRBV7-6 and TRBJ1-1, the full variable domain is GAGVSQSPRYKVTKRGQDVALRCDPISGHVSLYWYRQALGQGPEFLTYFNYEAQQDKSGLPNDRFSAERPEGSISTLTIQRTEQRDSAMYRCASTGPEGQYPNTEAFFGQGTRLTVV.

The J gene is TRBJ1-1, the V gene TRBV6-5, with 8 bases identical to TRBD1. From germline, CDR1 is MNHEY and CDR2 SVGAGI. This CDR3 comprises 15 residues. V lost 6 bases to trimming and J lost 0 bases; unmatched junction nucleotides: 6. In DNA form, the CDR3 reads TGTGCCAGCAGGTGGACAGGGCCTATGAACACTGAAGCTTTCTTT. Its translation: CASRWTGPMNTEAFF.

This chain uses TRBV19 with TRBJ2-2; D gene ambiguous. V shed 7 bases and J shed 0 bases, with 9 bases lying between them. This CDR3 contains 14 residues. The V gene's germline CDR1 is LNHDA and CDR2 SQIVND (reference sequence). CDR3 amino acids: CASKFSTNTGELFF. The CDR3 nucleotides are TGTGCCAGTAAGTTCAGTACGAACACCGGGGAGCTGTTTTTT.

This clone was seen only a few times. The genes are TRBV2 and TRBJ2-7, with 7 bases identical to TRBD2. Germline V lookup: CDR1 SNHLY, CDR2 FYNNEI. The CDR3 runs to 14 residues. V lost 3 bases and J lost 0; bases outside the gene matches: 2. This CDR3 is CASSDGDYSYEQYF. CDR3 bases: TGTGCCAGCAGTGATGGGGACTACTCCTACGAGCAGTACTTC.

This chain connects TRBV30 to TRBJ2-1; 8 bases match TRBD2. The CDR3 length is 12 residues. CDR1 and CDR2 from the germline V gene are GTSNPN and SVGIG (reference sequence). Trimming removed 4 bases from V and 7 bases from J; junction bases left unmatched: 3. The CDR3 loop reads CAWKAGGNEQFF. DNA for the CDR3: TGTGCCTGGAAGGCGGGGGGAAATGAGCAGTTCTTC.